This T cell receptor (beta chain) came from a study of CD4 and CD8 cells across lung adenocarcinoma regions. Samples came from patients with localized non-small cell lung adenocarcinoma. Trimming pared 1 base from V and 7 bases from J, leaving 8 bases between. This CDR3 has 12 residues. Germline V gene sequence: CDR1 MNHNS, CDR2 SASEGT. TCRdb processed the PCR reads anew with MiXCR; each CDR3 protein has one entry. The profile covers 18,000 or so distinct CDR3 sequences, with roughly 51% appearing a single time and 50% to 65% taken by the ten largest. The sequenced material came from CD8+ T cells from the center of a lung tumor. The sequence derives from a female donor with lung adenocarcinoma. The CD4 and CD8 labels of this study may be unreliable. This chain connects TRBV6-1 to TRBJ2-7; perhaps TRBD1 as D (5 bases). The CDR3 nucleotides read TGTGCCAGCAGTGAAGAGGGGTATGAGCAGTACTTC. Its protein product is CASSEEGYEQYF.